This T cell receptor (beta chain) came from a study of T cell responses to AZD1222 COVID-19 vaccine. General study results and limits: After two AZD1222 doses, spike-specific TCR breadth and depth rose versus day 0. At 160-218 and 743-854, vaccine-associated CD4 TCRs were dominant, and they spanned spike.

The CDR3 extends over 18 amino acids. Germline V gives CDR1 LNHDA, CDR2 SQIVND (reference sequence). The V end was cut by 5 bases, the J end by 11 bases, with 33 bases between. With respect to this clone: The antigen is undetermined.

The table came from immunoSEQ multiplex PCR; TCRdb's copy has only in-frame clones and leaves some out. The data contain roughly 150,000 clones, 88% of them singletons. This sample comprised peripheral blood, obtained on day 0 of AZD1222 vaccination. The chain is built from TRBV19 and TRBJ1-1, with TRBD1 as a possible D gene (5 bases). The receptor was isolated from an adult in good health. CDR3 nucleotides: TGTGCCAGTAGTCCGGGACGGGGCAAGGGACCCGTTGGTATAGGTGCTTTCTTT. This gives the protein CASSPGRGKGPVGIGAFF. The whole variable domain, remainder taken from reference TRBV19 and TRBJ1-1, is DGGITQSPKYLFRKEGQNVTLSCEQNLNHDAMYWYRQDPGQGLRLIYYSQIVNDFQKGDIAEGYSVSREKKESFPLTVTSAQKNPTAFYLCASSPGRGKGPVGIGAFFGQGTRLTVV.